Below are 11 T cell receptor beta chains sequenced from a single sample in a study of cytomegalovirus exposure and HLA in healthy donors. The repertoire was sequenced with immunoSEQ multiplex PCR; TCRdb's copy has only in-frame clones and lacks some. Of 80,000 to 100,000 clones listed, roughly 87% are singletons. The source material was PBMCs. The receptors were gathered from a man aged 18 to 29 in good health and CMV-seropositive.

CDR3 sequence: CASSVAGSHEQFF. CDR3 in DNA: TGTGCCAGCAGCGTAGCGGGGTCCCATGAGCAGTTCTTC. The genes are TRBV9 and TRBJ2-1, with a possible D match to TRBD2 (5 bases). From germline, CDR1 is SGDLS and CDR2 YYNGEE. This CDR3 spans 13 amino acids. V lost 0 bases and J lost 8, with 9 bases in between. Combining the CDR3 with reference TRBV9 and TRBJ2-1 gives the whole variable domain DSGVTQTPKHLITATGQRVTLRCSPRSGDLSVYWYQQSLDQGLQFLIQYYNGEERAKGNILERFSAQQFPDLHSELNLSSLELGDSALYFCASSVAGSHEQFFGPGTRLTVL.

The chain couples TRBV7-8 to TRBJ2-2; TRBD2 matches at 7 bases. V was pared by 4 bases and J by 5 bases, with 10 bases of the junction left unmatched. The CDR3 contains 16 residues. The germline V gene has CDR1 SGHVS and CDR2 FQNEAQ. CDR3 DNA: TGTGCCAGCAGCTCGACTAGCTTAGTGACGACCGGGGAGCTGTTTTTT. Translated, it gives CASSSTSLVTTGELFF.

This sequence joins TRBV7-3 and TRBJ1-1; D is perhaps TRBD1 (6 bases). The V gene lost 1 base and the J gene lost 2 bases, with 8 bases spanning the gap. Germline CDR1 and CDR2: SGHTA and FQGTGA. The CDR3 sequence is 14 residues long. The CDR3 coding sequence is TGTGCCAGCAGCTTAATAGGGGGAAACACTGAAGCTTTCTTT. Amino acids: CASSLIGGNTEAFF. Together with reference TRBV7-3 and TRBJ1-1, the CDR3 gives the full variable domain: GAGVSQTPSNKVTEKGKYVELRCDPISGHTALYWYRQSLGQGPEFLIYFQGTGAADDSGLPNDRFFAVRPEGSVSTLKIQRTERGDSAVYLCASSLIGGNTEAFFGQGTRLTVV.

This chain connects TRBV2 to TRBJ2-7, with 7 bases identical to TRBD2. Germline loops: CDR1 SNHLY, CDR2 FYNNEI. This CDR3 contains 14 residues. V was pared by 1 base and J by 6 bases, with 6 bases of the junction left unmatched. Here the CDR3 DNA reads TGTGCCAGCAGTGAAGGCCGGACTAGAAGCGAGCAGTACTTC. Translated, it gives CASSEGRTRSEQYF.

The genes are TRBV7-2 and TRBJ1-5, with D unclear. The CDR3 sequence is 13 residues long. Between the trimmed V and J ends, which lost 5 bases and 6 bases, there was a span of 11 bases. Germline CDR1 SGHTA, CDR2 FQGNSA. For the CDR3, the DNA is TGTGCCAGCAGCCCGATACGGGGTCAGCCCCAGCATTTT. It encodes CASSPIRGQPQHF.

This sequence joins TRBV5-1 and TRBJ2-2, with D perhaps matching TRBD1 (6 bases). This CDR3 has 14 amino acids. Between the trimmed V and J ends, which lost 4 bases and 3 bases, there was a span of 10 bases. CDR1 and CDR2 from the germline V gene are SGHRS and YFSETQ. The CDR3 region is CASSKTGDTGELFF. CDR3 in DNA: TGCGCCAGCAGCAAGACAGGAGACACCGGGGAGCTGTTTTTT.

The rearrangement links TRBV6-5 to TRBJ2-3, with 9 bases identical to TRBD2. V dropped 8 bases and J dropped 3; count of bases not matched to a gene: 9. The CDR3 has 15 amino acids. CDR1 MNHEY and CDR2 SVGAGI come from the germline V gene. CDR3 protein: CASQILAGITDTQYF. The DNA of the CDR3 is TGTGCCAGCCAAATTCTAGCGGGGATAACAGATACGCAGTATTTT.

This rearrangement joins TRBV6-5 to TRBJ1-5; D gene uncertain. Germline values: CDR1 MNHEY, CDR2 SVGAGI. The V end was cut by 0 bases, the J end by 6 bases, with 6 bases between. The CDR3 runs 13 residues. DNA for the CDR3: TGTGCCAGCAGTTACTCGATAGCTCAGCCCCAGCATTTT. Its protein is CASSYSIAQPQHF.

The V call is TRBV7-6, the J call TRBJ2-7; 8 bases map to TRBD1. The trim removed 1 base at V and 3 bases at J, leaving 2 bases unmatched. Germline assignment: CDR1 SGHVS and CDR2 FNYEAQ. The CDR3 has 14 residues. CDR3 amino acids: CASSLGQGNYEQYF. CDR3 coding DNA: TGTGCCAGCAGCTTAGGACAGGGGAACTACGAGCAGTACTTC.

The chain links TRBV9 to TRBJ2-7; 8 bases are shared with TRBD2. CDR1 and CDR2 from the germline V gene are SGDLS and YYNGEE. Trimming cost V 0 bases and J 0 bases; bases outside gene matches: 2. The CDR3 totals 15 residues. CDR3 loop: CASSVGAGGSYEQYF. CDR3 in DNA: TGTGCCAGCAGCGTAGGGGCGGGAGGCTCCTACGAGCAGTACTTC.

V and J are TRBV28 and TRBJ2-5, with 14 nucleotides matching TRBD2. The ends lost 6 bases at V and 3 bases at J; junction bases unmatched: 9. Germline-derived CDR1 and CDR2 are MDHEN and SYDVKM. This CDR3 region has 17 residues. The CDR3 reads CASRTTRLAGGKETQYF. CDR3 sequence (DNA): TGTGCCAGCAGAACCACGAGACTAGCGGGAGGGAAAGAGACCCAGTACTTC.